This T cell receptor beta chain was found in a study of shared clonotypes between healthy human individuals. The overall study: Every donor yielded three CD4 naive, three CD4 memory, two CD8 naive and one CD8 memory plate. Study-wide results and limits: Read depth was anticipated to influence clonotype sharing among donors.

This clone was picked up one time. The antigen remains unidentified. The assay was immunoSEQ multiplex PCR, and TCRdb's table has in-frame clones only and misses some. The sample contains some 1.5 million clones, roughly 97% of which appear only once. The germline V gene encodes CDR1 SQVTM and CDR2 ANQGSEA. There are 17 residues in the CDR3. Trimming at V came to 5 bases and at J to 4 bases, leaving 16 bases not matched to a gene. A CD45RA+ naive subset and a CD45RA-negative memory subset were split from CD4+ cells. The rearrangement links TRBV29-1 to TRBJ1-3; 8 bases are a match to TRBD1. This clonotype originated in a man younger than 40 in good health. Sequencing was carried out using naive CD4+ T cells sorted from blood. Stated subset: CD45RA+ positively selected. DNA of the CDR3: TGCAGCGTTACCGCGGTGGCAGGGGGCGCGGGGGGAAACACCATATATTTT. This encodes CSVTAVAGGAGGNTIYF.